In its sample, the clone carrying this TCR beta chain was seen many times. This record comes from a study of T cells in Graves' hyperthyroidism and ophthalmopathy. The TCR beta CDR3 regions underwent amplification using RNA transcripts as the source. A first-round RT-PCR of the TCR CDR3 used the HTBI primer set. TCRdb reprocessed the multiplex PCR reads with MiXCR, giving one entry per CDR3 protein. This repertoire shows 300,000 to 500,000 distinct CDR3 sequences, approximately 15% found once; its top ten account for approximately 32%. The hyperthyroidism was newly diagnosed and had lasted under 2 months; the patients were aged 18 to 65. Exclusion of patients followed from uncontrolled infection, other autoimmune disease, pregnancy or lactation. The length of the CDR3 is 14 residues. J was trimmed by 4 bases and V by 5 bases; bases with no gene match: 2. Germline CDR1 is MNHNS and CDR2 is SASEGT.

The rearrangement uses TRBV6-1 and TRBJ1-4, with TRBD1 matching over 9 bases. The sequencing sample was made of blood. The clonotype was recovered from a woman in her thirties with Graves' hyperthyroidism. CDR3 sequence: CASSWDRDNEKLFF. In DNA form, the CDR3 reads TGTGCCAGCAGTTGGGACAGGGATAATGAAAAACTGTTTTTT.